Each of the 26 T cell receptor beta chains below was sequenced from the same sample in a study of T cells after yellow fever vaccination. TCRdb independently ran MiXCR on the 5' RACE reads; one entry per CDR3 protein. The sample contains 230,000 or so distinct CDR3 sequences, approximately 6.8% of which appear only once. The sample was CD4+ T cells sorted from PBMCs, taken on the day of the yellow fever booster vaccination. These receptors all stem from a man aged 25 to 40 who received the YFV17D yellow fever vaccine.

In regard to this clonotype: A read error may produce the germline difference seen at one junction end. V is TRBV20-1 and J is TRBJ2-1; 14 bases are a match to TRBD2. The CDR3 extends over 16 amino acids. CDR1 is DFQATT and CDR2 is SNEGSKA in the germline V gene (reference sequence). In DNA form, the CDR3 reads TGCTGTGCTAGAGTGACTAGCGGGAGGGGGTACAATGAGCAGTTCTTC. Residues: CCARVTSGRGYNEQFF.

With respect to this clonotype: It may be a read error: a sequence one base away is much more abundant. CDR3: CASSPLTVTGGSYNEQFF. CDR3 DNA sequence: TGTGCCAGCTCACCACTAACAGTCACTGGGGGCTCCTACAATGAGCAGTTCTTC. This chain connects TRBV18 to TRBJ2-1, with D possibly being TRBD1 or TRBD2 (5 bases each). With 1 base removed from V and 0 bases from J, the gap between germline ends came to 16 bases. This CDR3 contains 18 residues. Germline assignment: CDR1 KGHSH and CDR2 LQKENI.

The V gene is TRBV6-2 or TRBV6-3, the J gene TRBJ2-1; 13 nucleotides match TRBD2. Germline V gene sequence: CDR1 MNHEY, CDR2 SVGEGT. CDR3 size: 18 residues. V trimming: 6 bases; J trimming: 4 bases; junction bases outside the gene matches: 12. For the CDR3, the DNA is TGTGCCAGCAGCCTCTTCCCACGGACTAGCGGGGGATACAATGAGCAGTTCTTC. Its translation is CASSLFPRTSGGYNEQFF.

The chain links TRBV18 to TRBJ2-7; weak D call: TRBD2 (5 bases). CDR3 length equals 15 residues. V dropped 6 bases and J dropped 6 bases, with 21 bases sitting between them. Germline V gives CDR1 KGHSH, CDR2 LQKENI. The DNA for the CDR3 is TGTGCCAGCTCGACATTCATGGGTCGGCGGGTCGAGCAGTACTTC. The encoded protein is CASSTFMGRRVEQYF.

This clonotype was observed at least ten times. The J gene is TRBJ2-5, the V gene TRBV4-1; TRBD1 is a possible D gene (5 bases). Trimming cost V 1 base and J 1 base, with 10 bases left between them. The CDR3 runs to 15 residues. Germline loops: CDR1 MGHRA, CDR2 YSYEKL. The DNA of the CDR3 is TGCGCCAGCAGCCAAGCCCCAGGGTTCCAAGAGACCCAGTACTTC. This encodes CASSQAPGFQETQYF.

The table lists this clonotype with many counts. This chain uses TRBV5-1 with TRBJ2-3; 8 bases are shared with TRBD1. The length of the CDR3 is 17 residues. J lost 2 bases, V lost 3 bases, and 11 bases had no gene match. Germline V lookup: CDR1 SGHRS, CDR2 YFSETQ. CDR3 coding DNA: TGCGCCAGCAGCTCCAAAACAGGGGGACTTCACACAGATACGCAGTATTTT. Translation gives CASSSKTGGLHTDTQYF.

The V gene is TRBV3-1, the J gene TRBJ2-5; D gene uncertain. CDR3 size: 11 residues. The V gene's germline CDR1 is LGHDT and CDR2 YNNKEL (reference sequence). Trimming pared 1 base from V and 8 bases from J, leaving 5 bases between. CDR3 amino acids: CASSQAVTQYF. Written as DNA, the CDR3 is TGTGCCAGCAGCCAAGCAGTTACCCAGTACTTC.

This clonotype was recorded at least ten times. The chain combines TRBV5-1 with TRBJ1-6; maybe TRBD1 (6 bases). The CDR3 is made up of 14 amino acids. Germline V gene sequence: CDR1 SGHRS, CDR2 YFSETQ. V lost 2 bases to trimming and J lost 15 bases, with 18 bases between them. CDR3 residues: CASSFGQGYSDLHF. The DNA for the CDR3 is TGCGCCAGCAGCTTCGGGCAGGGGTACTCGGACCTCCACTTT.

Written as DNA, the CDR3 is TGTGCCTGGAGTAGGGGGGGCGCGGTAGACGAGCAGTACTTC. Amino acid sequence: CAWSRGGAVDEQYF. The chain employs TRBV30 and TRBJ2-7, with D possibly matching TRBD2 (7 bases). Germline assignment: CDR1 GTSNPN and CDR2 SVGIG (reference sequence). CDR3 length equals 14 residues. V gave up 2 bases and J gave up 5 bases, with 16 bases separating them. Drawing the rest from reference TRBV30 and TRBJ2-7, the complete variable domain is SQTIHQWPATLVQPVGSPLSLECTVEGTSNPNLYWYRQAAGRGLQLLFYSVGIGQISSEVPQNLSASRPQDRQFILSSKKLLLSDSGFYLCAWSRGGAVDEQYFGPGTRLTVT.

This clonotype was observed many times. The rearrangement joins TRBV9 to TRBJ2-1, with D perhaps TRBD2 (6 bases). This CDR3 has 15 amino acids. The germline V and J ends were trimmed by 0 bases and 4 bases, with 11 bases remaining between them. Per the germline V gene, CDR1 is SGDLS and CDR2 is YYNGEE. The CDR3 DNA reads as TGTGCCAGCAGCGTAGCTGGGGCGGGGTACAATGAGCAGTTCTTC. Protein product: CASSVAGAGYNEQFF.

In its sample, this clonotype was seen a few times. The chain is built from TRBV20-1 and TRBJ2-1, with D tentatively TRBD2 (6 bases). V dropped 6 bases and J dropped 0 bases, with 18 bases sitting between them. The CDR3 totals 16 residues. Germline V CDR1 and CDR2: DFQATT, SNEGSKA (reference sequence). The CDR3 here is CSAPPGGRSSYNEQFF. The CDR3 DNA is TGCAGTGCACCCCCCGGAGGGCGGAGCTCCTACAATGAGCAGTTCTTC.

CDR3 protein: CASSGGGQGITGELFF. In nucleotides, the CDR3 is TGTGCCAGCAGTGGCGGAGGACAGGGAATCACCGGGGAGCTGTTTTTT. This chain links TRBV28 with TRBJ2-2, with 8 bases fitting TRBD1. This CDR3 has 16 amino acids. V lost 5 bases, J lost 4 bases, and 9 bases stayed unmatched. Germline lookup yields CDR1 MDHEN and CDR2 SYDVKM.

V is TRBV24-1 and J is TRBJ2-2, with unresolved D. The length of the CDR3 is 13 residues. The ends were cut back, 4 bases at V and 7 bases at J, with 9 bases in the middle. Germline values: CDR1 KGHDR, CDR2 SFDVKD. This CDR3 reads CATSDFTVGELFF. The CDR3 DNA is TGTGCCACCAGTGACTTTACCGTCGGGGAGCTGTTTTTT.

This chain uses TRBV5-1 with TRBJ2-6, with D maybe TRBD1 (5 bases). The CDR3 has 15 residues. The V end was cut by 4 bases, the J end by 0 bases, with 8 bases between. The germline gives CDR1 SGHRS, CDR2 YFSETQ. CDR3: CASSPDSSGANVLTF. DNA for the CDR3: TGCGCCAGCAGCCCAGACAGCTCTGGGGCCAACGTCCTGACTTTC.

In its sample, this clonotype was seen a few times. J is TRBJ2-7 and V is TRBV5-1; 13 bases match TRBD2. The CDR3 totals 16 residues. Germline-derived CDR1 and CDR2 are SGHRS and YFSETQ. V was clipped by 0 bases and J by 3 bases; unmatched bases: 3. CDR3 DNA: TGCGCCAGCAGCTTGGGGGGGACTAGCGGGATCTACGAGCAGTACTTC. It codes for CASSLGGTSGIYEQYF.

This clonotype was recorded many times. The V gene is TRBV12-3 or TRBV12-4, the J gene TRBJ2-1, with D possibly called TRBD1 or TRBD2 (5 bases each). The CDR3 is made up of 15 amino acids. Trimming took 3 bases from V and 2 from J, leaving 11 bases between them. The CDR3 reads CASSLSGRPYNEQFF. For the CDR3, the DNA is TGTGCCAGCAGTTTGTCGGGACGTCCCTACAATGAGCAGTTCTTC.

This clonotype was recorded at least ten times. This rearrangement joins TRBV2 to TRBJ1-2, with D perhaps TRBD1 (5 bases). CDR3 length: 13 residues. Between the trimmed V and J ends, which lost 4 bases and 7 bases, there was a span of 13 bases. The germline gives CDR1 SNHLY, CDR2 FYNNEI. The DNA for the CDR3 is TGTGCCAGCAGTGTAACGGGGGTGGCTGGCTACACCTTC. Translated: CASSVTGVAGYTF.

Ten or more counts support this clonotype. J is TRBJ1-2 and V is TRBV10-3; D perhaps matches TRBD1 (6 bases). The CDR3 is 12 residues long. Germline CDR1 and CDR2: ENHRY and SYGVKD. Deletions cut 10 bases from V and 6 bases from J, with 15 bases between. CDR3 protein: CATNREGHGYTF. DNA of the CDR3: TGTGCCACCAACAGGGAAGGTCATGGCTACACCTTC.

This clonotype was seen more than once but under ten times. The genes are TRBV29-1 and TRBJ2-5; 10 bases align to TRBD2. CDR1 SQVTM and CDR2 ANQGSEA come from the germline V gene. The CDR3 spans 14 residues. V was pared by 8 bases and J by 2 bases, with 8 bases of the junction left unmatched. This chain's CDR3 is CSLSGTSVQETQYF. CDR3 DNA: TGCAGCCTGAGTGGGACTAGCGTACAAGAGACCCAGTACTTC.

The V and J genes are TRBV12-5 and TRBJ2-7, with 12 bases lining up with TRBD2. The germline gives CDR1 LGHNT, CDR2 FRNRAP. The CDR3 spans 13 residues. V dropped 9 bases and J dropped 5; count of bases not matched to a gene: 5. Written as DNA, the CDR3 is TGTGCTAGCGGACTAGCGGGAATCAACGAGCAGTACTTC. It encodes CASGLAGINEQYF. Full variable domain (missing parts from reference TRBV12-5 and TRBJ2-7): DARVTQTPRHKVTEMGQEVTMRCQPILGHNTVFWYRQTMMQGLELLAYFRNRAPLDDSGMPKDRFSAEMPDATLATLKIQPSEPRDSAVYFCASGLAGINEQYFGPGTRLTVT.

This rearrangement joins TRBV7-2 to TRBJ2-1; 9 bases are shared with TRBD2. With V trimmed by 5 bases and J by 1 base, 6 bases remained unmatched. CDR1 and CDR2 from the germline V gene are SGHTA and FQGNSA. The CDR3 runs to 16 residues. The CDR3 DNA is TGTGCCAGCAGCGCCGGGCTAGCGGGATCCTACAATGAGCAGTTCTTC. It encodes CASSAGLAGSYNEQFF.

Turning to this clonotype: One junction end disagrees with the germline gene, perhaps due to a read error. CDR3: CASSPPPSGYNKQFF. The CDR3, as DNA: TGTGCCAGCAGTCCCCCGCCTAGCGGCTACAATAAGCAGTTCTTC. The chain carries TRBV12-3 or TRBV12-4 and TRBJ2-1; 7 nucleotides align to TRBD2. This CDR3 has 15 residues.

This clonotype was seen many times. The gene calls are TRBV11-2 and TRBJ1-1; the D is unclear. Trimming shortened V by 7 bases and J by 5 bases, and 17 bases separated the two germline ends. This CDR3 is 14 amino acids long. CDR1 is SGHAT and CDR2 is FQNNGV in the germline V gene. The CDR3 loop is CASTSQAGETEAFF. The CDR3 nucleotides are TGTGCCAGCACCTCCCAGGCAGGAGAAACTGAAGCTTTCTTT. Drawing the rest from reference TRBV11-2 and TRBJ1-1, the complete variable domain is EAGVAQSPRYKIIEKRQSVAFWCNPISGHATLYWYQQILGQGPKLLIQFQNNGVVDDSQLPKDRFSAERLKGVDSTLKIQPAKLEDSAVYLCASTSQAGETEAFFGQGTRLTVV.

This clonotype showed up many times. The CDR3 nucleotides are TGTGCCAGCAGCTTACCTCACGGGGAGCTGTTTTTT. As protein: CASSLPHGELFF. The chain is built from TRBV7-2 and TRBJ2-2; D not resolved. Germline lookup yields CDR1 SGHTA and CDR2 FQGNSA. The CDR3 extends over 12 amino acids. The V end was cut by 2 bases, the J end by 7 bases, with 5 bases between. Combining the CDR3 with reference TRBV7-2 and TRBJ2-2 gives the whole variable domain GAGVSQSPSNKVTEKGKDVELRCDPISGHTALYWYRQSLGQGLEFLIYFQGNSAPDKSGLPSDRFSAERTGGSVSTLTIQRTQQEDSAVYLCASSLPHGELFFGEGSRLTVL.

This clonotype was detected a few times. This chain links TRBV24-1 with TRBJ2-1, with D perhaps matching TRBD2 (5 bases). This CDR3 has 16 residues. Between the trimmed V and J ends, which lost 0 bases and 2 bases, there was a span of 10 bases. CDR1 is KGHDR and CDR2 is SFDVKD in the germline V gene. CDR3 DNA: TGTGCCACCAGTGATTTGAGCGGAAAAACCTACAATGAGCAGTTCTTC. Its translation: CATSDLSGKTYNEQFF.

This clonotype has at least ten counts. The CDR3 is CASSFLRLDTQYF. CDR3 in DNA: TGTGCCAGCAGTTTTCTCCGATTGGATACGCAGTATTTT. V and J are TRBV27 and TRBJ2-3; no clear D. The CDR3 totals 13 residues. V was pared by 3 bases and J by 6 bases, with 10 bases between. Germline V gene data show CDR1 as MNHEY and CDR2 as SMNVEV (reference sequence).